This T cell receptor (beta chain) came from a study of blood T cell repertoires in COVID-19. A single count supports this clone. Method: immunoSEQ multiplex PCR; TCRdb's copy keeps in-frame clones and lacks some. The table records about 280,000 clones, 75% to 90% of them present only once. The clonotype comes from a woman in her 70s with COVID-19, enrolled during active disease. The sequenced sample was peripheral blood.

CDR3 nucleotide sequence: TGTGCCAGCAGCCAACAGGGGACCCACGAGCAGTACTTC. Translation: CASSQQGTHEQYF. The chain combines TRBV3-1 (or the pseudogene TRBV3-2) with TRBJ2-7, with a weak D call TRBD1 (6 bases). V was clipped by 2 bases and J by 5 bases, with 10 bases between them. CDR3 size: 13 residues. Germline CDR1 reads LGHDT; CDR2 reads YNNKEL (reference sequence).